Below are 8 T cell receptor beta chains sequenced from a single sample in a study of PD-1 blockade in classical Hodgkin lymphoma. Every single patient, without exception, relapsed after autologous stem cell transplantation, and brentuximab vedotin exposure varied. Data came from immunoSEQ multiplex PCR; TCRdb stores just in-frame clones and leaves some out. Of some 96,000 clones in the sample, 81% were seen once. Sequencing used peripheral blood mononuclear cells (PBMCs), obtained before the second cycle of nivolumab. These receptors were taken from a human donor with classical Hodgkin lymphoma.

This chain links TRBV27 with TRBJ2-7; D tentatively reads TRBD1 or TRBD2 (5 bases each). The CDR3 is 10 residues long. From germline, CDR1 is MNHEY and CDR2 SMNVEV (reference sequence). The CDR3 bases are TGTCCAGGGAGTGGTTACGAGCAGTACTTC. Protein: CPGSGYEQYF.

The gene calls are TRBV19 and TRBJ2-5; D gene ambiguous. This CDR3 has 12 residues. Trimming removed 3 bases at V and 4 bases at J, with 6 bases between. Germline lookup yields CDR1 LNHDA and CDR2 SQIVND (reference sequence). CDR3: CASSMMGETQYF. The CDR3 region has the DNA TGTGCCAGTAGTATGATGGGAGAGACCCAGTACTTC.

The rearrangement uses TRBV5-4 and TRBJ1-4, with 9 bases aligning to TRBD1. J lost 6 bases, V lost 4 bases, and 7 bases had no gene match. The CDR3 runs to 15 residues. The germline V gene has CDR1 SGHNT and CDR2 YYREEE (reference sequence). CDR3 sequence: CASSETGGGDEKLFF. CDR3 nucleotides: TGTGCCAGCAGCGAAACAGGGGGCGGAGATGAAAAACTGTTTTTT.

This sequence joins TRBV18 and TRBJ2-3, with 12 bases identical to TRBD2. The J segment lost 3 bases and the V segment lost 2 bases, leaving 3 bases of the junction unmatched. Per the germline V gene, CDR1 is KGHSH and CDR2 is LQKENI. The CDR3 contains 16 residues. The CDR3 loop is CASSPDGLAGTDTQYF. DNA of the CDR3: TGTGCCAGCTCACCAGATGGACTAGCGGGGACAGATACGCAGTATTTT.

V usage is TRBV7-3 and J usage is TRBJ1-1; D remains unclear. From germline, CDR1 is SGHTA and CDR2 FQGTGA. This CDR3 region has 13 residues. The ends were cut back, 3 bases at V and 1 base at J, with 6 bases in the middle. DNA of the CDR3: TGTGCCAGCAGCTTCCAAGCGAACACTGAAGCTTTCTTT. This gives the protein CASSFQANTEAFF.

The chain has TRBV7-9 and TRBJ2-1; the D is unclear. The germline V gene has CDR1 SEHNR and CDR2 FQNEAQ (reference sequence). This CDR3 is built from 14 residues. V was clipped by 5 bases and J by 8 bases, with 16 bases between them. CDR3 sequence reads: CASSQSSRGYEQFF. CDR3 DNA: TGTGCCAGCAGCCAATCAAGTAGAGGATATGAGCAGTTCTTC.

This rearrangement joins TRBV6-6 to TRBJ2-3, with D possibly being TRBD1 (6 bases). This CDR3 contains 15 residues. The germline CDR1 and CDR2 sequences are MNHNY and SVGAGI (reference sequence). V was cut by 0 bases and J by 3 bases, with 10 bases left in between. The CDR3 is CASSYSARGTDTQYF. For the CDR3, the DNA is TGTGCCAGCAGTTACTCTGCTAGGGGGACAGATACGCAGTATTTT.

This CDR3 reads CASSWARGDVDTGELFF. The CDR3 DNA sequence: TGTGCCAGCAGCTGGGCCAGGGGGGATGTGGACACCGGGGAGCTGTTTTTT. V and J are TRBV7-8 and TRBJ2-2, with D perhaps matching TRBD1 (7 bases). Trimming pared 4 bases from V and 3 bases from J, leaving 18 bases between. Germline-derived CDR1 and CDR2 are SGHVS and FQNEAQ. CDR3 length equals 17 residues.